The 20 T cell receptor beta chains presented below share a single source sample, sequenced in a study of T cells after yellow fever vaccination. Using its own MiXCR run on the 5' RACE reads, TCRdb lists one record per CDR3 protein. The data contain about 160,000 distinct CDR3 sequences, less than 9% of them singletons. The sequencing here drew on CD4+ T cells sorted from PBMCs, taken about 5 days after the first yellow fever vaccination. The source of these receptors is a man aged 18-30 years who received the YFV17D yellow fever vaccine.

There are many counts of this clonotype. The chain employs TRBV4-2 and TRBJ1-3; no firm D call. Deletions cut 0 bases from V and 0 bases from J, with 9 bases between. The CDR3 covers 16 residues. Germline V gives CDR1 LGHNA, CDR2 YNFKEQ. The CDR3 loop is CASSQEPDSSGNTIYF. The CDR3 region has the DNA TGTGCCAGCAGCCAAGAGCCGGACTCCTCTGGAAACACCATATATTTT.

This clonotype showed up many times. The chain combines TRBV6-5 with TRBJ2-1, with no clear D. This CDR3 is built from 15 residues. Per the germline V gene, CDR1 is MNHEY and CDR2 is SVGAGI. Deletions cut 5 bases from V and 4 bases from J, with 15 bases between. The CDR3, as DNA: TGTGCCAGCAGTCCTCCTTGGAGTCGATACAATGAGCAGTTCTTC. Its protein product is CASSPPWSRYNEQFF.

CDR3 coding DNA: TGCGCCAGCAGCCTGTGGGGGCCAGGGGATACGCAGTATTTT. Its translation is CASSLWGPGDTQYF. The chain links TRBV5-1 to TRBJ2-3, with D possibly being TRBD1 (6 bases). The CDR3 totals 14 residues. The V and J ends lost 4 bases and 6 bases respectively, with 15 bases between them. CDR1 and CDR2 (germline): SGHRS, YFSETQ.

The CDR3 loop reads CASSYGQGSFQPQHF. The CDR3, as DNA: TGTGCCAGCAGTTATGGACAGGGGAGCTTTCAGCCCCAGCATTTT. This chain uses TRBV6-5 with TRBJ1-5; 9 bases map to TRBD1. The CDR3 totals 15 residues. The germline CDR1 and CDR2 sequences are MNHEY and SVGAGI. With 3 bases clipped from V and 6 bases from J, the junction kept 6 bases outside the gene matches.

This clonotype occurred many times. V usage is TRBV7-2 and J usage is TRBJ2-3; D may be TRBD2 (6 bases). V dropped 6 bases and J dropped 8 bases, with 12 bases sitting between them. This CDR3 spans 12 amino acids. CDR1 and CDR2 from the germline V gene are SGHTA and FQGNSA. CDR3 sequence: CASSRFGGTQYF. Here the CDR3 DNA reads TGTGCCAGCAGTCGATTCGGGGGTACGCAGTATTTT.

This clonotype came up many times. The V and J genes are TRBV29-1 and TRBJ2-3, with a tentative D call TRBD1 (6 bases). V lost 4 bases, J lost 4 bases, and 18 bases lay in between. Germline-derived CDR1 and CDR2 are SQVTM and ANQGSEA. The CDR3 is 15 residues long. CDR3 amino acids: CSVGPGTREPDTQYF. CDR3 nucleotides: TGCAGCGTTGGACCCGGGACAAGGGAACCAGATACGCAGTATTTT.

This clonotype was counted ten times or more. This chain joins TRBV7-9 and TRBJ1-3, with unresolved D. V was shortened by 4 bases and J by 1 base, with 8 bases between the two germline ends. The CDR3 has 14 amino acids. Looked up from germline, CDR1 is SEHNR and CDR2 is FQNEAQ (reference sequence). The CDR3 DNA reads TGTGCCAGCAGCTCCAATCTATCTGGAAACACCATATATTTT. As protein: CASSSNLSGNTIYF.

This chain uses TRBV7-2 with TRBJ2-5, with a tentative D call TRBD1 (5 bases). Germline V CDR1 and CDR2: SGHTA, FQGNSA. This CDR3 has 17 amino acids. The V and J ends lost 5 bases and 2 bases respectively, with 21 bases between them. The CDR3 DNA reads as TGTACCAGCAGCATTACACCCCTCGGACACCAGCAAGAGACCCAGTACTTC. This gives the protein CTSSITPLGHQQETQYF.

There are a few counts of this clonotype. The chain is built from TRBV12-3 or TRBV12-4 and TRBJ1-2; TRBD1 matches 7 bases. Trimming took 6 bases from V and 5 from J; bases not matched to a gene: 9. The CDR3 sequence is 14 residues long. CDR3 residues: CASRNSGTAYGYTF. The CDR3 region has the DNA TGTGCCAGCAGAAATTCCGGGACAGCATATGGCTACACCTTC.

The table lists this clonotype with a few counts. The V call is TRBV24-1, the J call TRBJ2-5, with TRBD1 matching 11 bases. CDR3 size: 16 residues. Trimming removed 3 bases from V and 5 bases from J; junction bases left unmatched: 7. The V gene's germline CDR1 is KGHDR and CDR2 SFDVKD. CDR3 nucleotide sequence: TGTGCCACCAGTGATCACGGACAGGGGGCAGGGGAGACCCAGTACTTC. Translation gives CATSDHGQGAGETQYF.

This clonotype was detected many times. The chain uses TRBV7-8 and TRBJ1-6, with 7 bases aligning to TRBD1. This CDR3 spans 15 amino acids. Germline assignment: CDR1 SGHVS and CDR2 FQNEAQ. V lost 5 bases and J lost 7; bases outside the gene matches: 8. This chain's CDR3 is CASSLGTVGNSPLHF. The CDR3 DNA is TGTGCCAGCAGCCTCGGGACAGTCGGGAATTCACCCCTCCACTTT.

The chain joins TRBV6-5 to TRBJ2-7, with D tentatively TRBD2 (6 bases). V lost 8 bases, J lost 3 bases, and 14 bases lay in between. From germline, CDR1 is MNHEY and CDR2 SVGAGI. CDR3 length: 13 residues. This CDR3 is CASLAGTLYEQYF. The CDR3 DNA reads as TGTGCCAGCTTAGCAGGGACTCTCTACGAGCAGTACTTC.

The CDR3 sequence is CASSPRGGLTRSTEAFF. As DNA, the CDR3 is TGTGCCAGCAGCCCCCGTGGGGGCCTTACGAGGAGCACTGAAGCTTTCTTT. The rearrangement links TRBV11-2 to TRBJ1-1; TRBD1 is a possible D gene (6 bases). The V end lost 5 bases, the J end lost 4 bases, and 23 bases lay between the germline ends. The V gene's germline CDR1 is SGHAT and CDR2 FQNNGV. The CDR3 is made up of 17 amino acids.

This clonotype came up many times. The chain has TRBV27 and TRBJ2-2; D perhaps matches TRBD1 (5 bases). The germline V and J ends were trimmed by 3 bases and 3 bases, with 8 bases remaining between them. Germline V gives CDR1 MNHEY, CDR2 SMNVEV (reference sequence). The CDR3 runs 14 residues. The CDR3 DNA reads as TGTGCCAGCAGTTTTTCCAGGGACACCGGGGAGCTGTTTTTT. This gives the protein CASSFSRDTGELFF.

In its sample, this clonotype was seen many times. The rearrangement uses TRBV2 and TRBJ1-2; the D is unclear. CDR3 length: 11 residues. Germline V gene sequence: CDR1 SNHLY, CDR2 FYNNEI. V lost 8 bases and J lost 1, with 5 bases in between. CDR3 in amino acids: CASVYNYGYTF. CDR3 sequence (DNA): TGTGCCAGCGTGTATAACTATGGCTACACCTTC. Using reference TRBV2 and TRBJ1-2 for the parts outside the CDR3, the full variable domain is EPEVTQTPSHQVTQMGQEVILRCVPISNHLYFYWYRQILGQKVEFLVSFYNNEISEKSEIFDDQFSVERPDGSNFTLKIRSTKLEDSAMYFCASVYNYGYTFGSGTRLTVV.

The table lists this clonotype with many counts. CDR3 amino acids: CASSLRLGLDTQYF. DNA of the CDR3: TGTGCCAGCAGTCTTAGACTAGGATTGGATACGCAGTATTTT. The chain joins TRBV27 to TRBJ2-3, with D possibly matching TRBD2 (6 bases). CDR1 is MNHEY, CDR2 SMNVEV, per germline (reference sequence). Trimming removed 5 bases from V and 6 bases from J, with 15 bases in between. The CDR3 loop spans 14 amino acids.

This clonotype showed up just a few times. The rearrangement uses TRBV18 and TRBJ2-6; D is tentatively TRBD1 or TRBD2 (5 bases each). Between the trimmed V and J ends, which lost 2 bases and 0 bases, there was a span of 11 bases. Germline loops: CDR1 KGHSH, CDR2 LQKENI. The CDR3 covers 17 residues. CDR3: CASSPTKRGSGANVLTF. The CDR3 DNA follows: TGTGCCAGCTCACCAACGAAGAGGGGCTCTGGGGCCAACGTCCTGACTTTC.

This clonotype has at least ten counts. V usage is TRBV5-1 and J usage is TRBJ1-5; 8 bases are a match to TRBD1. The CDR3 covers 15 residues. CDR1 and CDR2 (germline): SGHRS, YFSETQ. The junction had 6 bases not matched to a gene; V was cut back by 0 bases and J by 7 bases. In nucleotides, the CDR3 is TGCGCCAGCAGCTTGGATGGTGCAGGGGGCCAGCCCCAGCATTTT. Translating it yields CASSLDGAGGQPQHF.

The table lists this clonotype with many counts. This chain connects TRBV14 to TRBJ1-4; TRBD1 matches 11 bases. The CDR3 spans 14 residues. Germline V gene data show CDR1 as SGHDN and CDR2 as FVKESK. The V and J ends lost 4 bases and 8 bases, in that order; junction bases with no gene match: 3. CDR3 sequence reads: CASSPGTGGEKLFF. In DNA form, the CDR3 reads TGTGCCAGCAGCCCGGGGACAGGGGGAGAAAAACTGTTTTTT.

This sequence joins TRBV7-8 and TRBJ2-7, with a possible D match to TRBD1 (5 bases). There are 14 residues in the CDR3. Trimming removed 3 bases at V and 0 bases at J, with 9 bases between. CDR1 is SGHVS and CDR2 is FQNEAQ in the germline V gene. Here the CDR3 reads CASSLIQVSYEQYV. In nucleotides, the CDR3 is TGTGCCAGCAGCTTGATACAGGTCTCCTACGAGCAGTACGTC.